These 14 T cell receptor beta chains were sequenced from one sample in a study of OX40 agonist ivuxolimab in advanced cancers. Profiling relied on immunoSEQ multiplex PCR, and the TCRdb table lists in-frame clones only, not all of them. The repertoire holds some 74,000 clones, with around nine tenths as singletons. The sequencing here drew on CD4+ or CD8+ T cells sorted from blood, taken in a trial of the OX40 agonist ivuxolimab. These receptors originate from an adult with an advanced solid tumor such as melanoma, head and neck, liver or kidney cancer.

The V and J genes are TRBV28 and TRBJ2-7, with 7 bases matching TRBD2. Germline CDR1 is MDHEN and CDR2 is SYDVKM. The V gene end was trimmed by 2 bases and the J gene end by 1 base; junction bases not matched to a gene: 2. CDR3 length: 14 residues. CDR3 bases: TGTGCCAGCAGTTTAACTAGCGTATCCTACGAGCAGTACTTC. Its protein is CASSLTSVSYEQYF.

The CDR3: CAWSVGGPGYGYTF. The CDR3 DNA sequence: TGTGCCTGGAGTGTCGGGGGGCCCGGCTATGGCTACACCTTC. V is TRBV30 and J is TRBJ1-2; weak D call: TRBD1 (6 bases). This CDR3 comprises 14 residues. Trimming cost V 0 bases and J 4 bases, with 12 bases left between them. Per germline, CDR1 GTSNPN and CDR2 SVGIG (reference sequence). Based on the CDR3 plus reference TRBV30 and TRBJ1-2, the full variable domain is SQTIHQWPATLVQPVGSPLSLECTVEGTSNPNLYWYRQAAGRGLQLLFYSVGIGQISSEVPQNLSASRPQDRQFILSSKKLLLSDSGFYLCAWSVGGPGYGYTFGSGTRLTVV.

V gene TRBV6-6 combines with J gene TRBJ2-2; TRBD2 matches 11 bases. J was trimmed by 4 bases and V by 0 bases; bases with no gene match: 1. Germline lookup yields CDR1 MNHNY and CDR2 SVGAGI (reference sequence). The CDR3 runs to 16 residues. CDR3 DNA sequence: TGTGCCAGCAGTTACTCGGGACTAGCGGTCACCGGGGAGCTGTTTTTT. Translated, it gives CASSYSGLAVTGELFF.

This chain joins TRBV25-1 and TRBJ1-2; D gene unclear. CDR3 length: 14 amino acids. V was trimmed by 2 bases and J by 6 bases, leaving 13 bases between them. CDR1 and CDR2 (germline): MGHDK, SYGVNS. The CDR3 DNA follows: TGTGCCAGCAGTGAAAATCCGGGGATCCATGGCTACACCTTC. This codes for CASSENPGIHGYTF.

The rearrangement links TRBV2 to TRBJ2-2; D is ambiguous. The CDR3 is 14 residues long. From germline, CDR1 is SNHLY and CDR2 FYNNEI. Trimming cost V 3 bases and J 5 bases, with 10 bases left between them. The chain's CDR3 is CASSEIRVTGELFF. The CDR3 DNA is TGTGCCAGCAGTGAGATAAGGGTGACCGGGGAGCTGTTTTTT.

The chain uses TRBV5-1 and TRBJ2-1, with D possibly TRBD2 on 5 matching bases. Germline-derived CDR1 and CDR2 are SGHRS and YFSETQ. V gave up 0 bases and J gave up 6 bases, with 16 bases separating them. This CDR3 comprises 16 residues. The CDR3 DNA reads as TGCGCCAGCAGCTTGGTGCCCGGGGTAGAAGGCAATGAGCAGTTCTTC. This codes for CASSLVPGVEGNEQFF.

This chain uses TRBV7-7 with TRBJ2-1; 11 bases are a match to TRBD2. V lost 4 bases, J lost 7 bases, and 6 bases stayed unmatched. CDR3 length equals 15 residues. Per the germline V gene, CDR1 is SSHAT and CDR2 is FNYEAQ (reference sequence). The CDR3 DNA reads TGTGCCAGCAGCTCGTTGACTAGCGGGGTGAATGAGCAGTTCTTC. Protein: CASSSLTSGVNEQFF.

This clone was recorded once. The gene calls are TRBV12-5 and TRBJ2-3, with TRBD1 matching over 7 bases. The CDR3 has 16 residues. The V gene's germline CDR1 is LGHNT and CDR2 FRNRAP. The ends lost 3 bases at V and 4 bases at J; junction bases unmatched: 10. The CDR3 coding sequence is TGTGCTAGTGGTTTAATGTACGGACAGGTGGCAGATACGCAGTATTTT. Protein product: CASGLMYGQVADTQYF. Full variable domain (rest looked up from reference TRBV12-5 and TRBJ2-3): DARVTQTPRHKVTEMGQEVTMRCQPILGHNTVFWYRQTMMQGLELLAYFRNRAPLDDSGMPKDRFSAEMPDATLATLKIQPSEPRDSAVYFCASGLMYGQVADTQYFGPGTRLTVL.

The V gene is TRBV5-1, the J gene TRBJ2-3, with 7 bases matching TRBD2. The CDR3 is 16 amino acids. J gave up 6 bases and V 4 bases, and 14 bases lay outside the gene matches. Germline values: CDR1 SGHRS, CDR2 YFSETQ. Here the CDR3 DNA reads TGCGCCAGCAGCCACCGGGTAGCGGGCTTTTCGGATACGCAGTATTTT. Translation gives CASSHRVAGFSDTQYF.

V and J are TRBV15 and TRBJ2-3, with 12 bases aligning to TRBD2. The CDR3 sequence is 18 residues long. Germline V gene sequence: CDR1 LNHNV, CDR2 YYDKDF (reference sequence). Germline trimming cut 0 bases from V and 7 bases from J; bases unmatched to any gene: 11. The CDR3 loop is CATSRDRSVGTSGYTQYF. DNA of the CDR3: TGTGCCACCAGCAGAGATCGTTCTGTGGGGACTAGCGGGTATACGCAGTATTTT.

On this clone itself: At one of its ends the junction is not consistent with the germline gene, which may arise from a read error. The V gene is TRBV10-3, the J gene TRBJ1-2, with unresolved D. CDR1 is ENHRY and CDR2 is SYGVKD in the germline V gene. This CDR3 is built from 12 residues. The DNA of the CDR3 is TGTGCCAGCAGTTACCGACGAGGTGGCTACACCTTC. Protein: CASSYRRGGYTF.

This clone turned up a few times. V usage is TRBV2 and J usage is TRBJ2-7; D is tentatively TRBD1 or TRBD2 (5 bases each). V lost 8 bases to trimming and J lost 2 bases, with 10 bases between them. There are 12 residues in the CDR3. Looked up from germline, CDR1 is SNHLY and CDR2 is FYNNEI. The CDR3 DNA is TGTGCCAGCTTAGGGGAGCCCTACGAGCAGTACTTC. Translating gives CASLGEPYEQYF.

The chain uses TRBV28 and TRBJ2-7, with TRBD1 matching 8 bases. Trimming took 6 bases from V and 6 from J; bases not matched to a gene: 4. This CDR3 has 12 residues. Germline V lookup: CDR1 MDHEN, CDR2 SYDVKM. CDR3 sequence: CASRGDRSEQYF. The CDR3 region has the DNA TGTGCCAGCAGAGGGGACAGGAGCGAGCAGTACTTC.

CDR3 sequence: CASSYEAGNTEAFF. The CDR3 coding sequence is TGTGCCAGCAGTTACGAGGCGGGGAACACTGAAGCTTTCTTT. V is TRBV6-5 and J is TRBJ1-1; D ambiguous. CDR1 is MNHEY, CDR2 SVGAGI, per germline. V lost 2 bases and J lost 1, with 8 bases in between. This CDR3 is built from 14 residues.